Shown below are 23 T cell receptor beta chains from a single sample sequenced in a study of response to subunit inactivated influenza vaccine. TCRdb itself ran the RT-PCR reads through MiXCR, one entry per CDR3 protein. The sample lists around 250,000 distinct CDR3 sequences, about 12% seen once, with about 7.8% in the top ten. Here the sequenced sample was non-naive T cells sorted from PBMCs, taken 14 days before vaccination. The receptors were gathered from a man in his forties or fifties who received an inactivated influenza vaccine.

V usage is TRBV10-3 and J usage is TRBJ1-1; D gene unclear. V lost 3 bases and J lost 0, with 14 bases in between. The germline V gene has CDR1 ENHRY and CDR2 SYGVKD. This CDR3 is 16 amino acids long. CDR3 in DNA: TGTGCCATCAGTGAAGGGTCTAACACCATGAACACTGAAGCTTTCTTT. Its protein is CAISEGSNTMNTEAFF.

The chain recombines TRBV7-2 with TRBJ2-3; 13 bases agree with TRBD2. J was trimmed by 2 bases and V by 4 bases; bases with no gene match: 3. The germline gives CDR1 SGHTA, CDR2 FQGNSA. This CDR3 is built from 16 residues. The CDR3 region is CASSSLAGGTTDTQYF. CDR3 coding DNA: TGTGCCAGCAGCTCACTAGCGGGGGGGACCACAGATACGCAGTATTTT.

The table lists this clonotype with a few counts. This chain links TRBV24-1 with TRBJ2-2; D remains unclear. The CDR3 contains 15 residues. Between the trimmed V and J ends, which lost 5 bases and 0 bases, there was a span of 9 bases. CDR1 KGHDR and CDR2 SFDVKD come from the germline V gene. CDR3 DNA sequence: TGTGCCACCAGTGGTGGCTACGCGAACACCGGGGAGCTGTTTTTT. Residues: CATSGGYANTGELFF.

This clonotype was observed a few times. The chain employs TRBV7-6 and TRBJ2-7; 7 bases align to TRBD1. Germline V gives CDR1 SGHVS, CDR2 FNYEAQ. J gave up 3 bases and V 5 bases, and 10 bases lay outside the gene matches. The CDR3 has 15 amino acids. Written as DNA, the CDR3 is TGTGCCAGCAGCCGAACCCCGGGACAGAACTACGAGCAGTACTTC. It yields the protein CASSRTPGQNYEQYF. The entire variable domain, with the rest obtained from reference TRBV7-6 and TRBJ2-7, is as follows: GAGVSQSPRYKVTKRGQDVALRCDPISGHVSLYWYRQALGQGPEFLTYFNYEAQQDKSGLPNDRFSAERPEGSISTLTIQRTEQRDSAMYRCASSRTPGQNYEQYFGPGTRLTVT.

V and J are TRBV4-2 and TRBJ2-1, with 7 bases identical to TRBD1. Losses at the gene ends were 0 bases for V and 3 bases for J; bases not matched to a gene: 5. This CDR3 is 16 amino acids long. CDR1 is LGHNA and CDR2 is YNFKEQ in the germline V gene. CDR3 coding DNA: TGTGCCAGCAGCCAAGAGTTGGCAGGGGGCTACAATGAGCAGTTCTTC. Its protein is CASSQELAGGYNEQFF.

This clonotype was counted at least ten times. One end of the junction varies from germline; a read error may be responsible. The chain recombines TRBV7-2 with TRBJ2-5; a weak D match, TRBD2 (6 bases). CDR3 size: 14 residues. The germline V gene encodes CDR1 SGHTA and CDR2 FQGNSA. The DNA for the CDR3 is TGTGCCAGCAGCTTAGGGACTACACAAGAGACCGAGTACTTC. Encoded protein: CASSLGTTQETEYF.

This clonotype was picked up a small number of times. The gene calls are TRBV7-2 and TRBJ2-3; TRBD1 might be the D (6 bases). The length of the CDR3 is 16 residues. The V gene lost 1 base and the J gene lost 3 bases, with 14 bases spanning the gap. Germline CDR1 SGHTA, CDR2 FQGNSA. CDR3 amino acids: CASSLGLNRETDTQYF. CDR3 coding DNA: TGTGCCAGCAGCTTAGGGTTGAACAGGGAAACAGATACGCAGTATTTT.

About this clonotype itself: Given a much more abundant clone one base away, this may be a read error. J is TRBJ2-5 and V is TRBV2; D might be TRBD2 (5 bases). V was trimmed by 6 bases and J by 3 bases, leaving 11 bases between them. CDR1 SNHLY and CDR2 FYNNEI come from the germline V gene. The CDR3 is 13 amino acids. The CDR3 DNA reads TGTGCCAGCAGACAGCGGCGGAAAGAGACCCAGTACTTC. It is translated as CASRQRRKETQYF.

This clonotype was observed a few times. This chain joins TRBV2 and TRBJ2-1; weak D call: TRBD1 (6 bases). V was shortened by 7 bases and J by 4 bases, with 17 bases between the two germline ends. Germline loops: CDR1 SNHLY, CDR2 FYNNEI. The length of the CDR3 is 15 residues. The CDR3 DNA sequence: TGTGCCAGCACTGAGGGGCAGGGGCCTTACAATGAGCAGTTCTTC. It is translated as CASTEGQGPYNEQFF.

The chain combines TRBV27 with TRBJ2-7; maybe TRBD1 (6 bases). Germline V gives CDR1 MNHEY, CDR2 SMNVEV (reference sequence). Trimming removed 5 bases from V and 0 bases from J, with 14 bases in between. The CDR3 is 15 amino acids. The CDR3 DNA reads TGTGCCAGCAGTCCATCGACAGGAGGCTCCTACGAGCAGTACTTC. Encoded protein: CASSPSTGGSYEQYF.

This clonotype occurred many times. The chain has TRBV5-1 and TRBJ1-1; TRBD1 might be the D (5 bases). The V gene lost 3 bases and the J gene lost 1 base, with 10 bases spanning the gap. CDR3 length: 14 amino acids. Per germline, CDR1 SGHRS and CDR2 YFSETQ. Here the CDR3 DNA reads TGCGCCAGCAGCTCCGGACAACAGAACACTGAAGCTTTCTTT. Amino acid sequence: CASSSGQQNTEAFF.

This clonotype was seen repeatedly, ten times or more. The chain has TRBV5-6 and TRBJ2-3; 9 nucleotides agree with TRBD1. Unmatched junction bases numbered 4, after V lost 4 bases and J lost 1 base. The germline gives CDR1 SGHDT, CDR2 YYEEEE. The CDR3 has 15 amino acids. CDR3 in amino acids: CASSPWTGGTDTQYF. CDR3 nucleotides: TGTGCCAGCAGCCCCTGGACAGGGGGCACAGATACGCAGTATTTT.

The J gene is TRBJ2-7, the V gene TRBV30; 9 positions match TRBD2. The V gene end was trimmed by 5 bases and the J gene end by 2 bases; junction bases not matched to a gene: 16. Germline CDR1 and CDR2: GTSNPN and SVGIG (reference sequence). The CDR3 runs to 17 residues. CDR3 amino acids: CAWSDYSPSGDPYEQYF. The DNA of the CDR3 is TGTGCCTGGTCCGATTACTCCCCTAGCGGGGACCCCTACGAGCAGTACTTC. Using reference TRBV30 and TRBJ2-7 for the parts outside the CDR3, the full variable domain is SQTIHQWPATLVQPVGSPLSLECTVEGTSNPNLYWYRQAAGRGLQLLFYSVGIGQISSEVPQNLSASRPQDRQFILSSKKLLLSDSGFYLCAWSDYSPSGDPYEQYFGPGTRLTVT.

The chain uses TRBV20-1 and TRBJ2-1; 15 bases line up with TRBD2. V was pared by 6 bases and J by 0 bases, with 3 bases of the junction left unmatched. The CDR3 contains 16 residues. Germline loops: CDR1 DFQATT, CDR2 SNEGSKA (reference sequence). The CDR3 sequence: CSATGLAGGSYNEQFF. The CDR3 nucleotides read TGCAGTGCCACGGGACTAGCGGGGGGCTCCTACAATGAGCAGTTCTTC.

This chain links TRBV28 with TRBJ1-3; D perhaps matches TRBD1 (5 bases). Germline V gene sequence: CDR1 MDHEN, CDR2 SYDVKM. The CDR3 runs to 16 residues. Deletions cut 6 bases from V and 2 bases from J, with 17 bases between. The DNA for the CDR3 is TGTGCCAGCAGCCCCGGGGGAGAGGAGGCTGGAAACACCATATATTTT. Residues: CASSPGGEEAGNTIYF.

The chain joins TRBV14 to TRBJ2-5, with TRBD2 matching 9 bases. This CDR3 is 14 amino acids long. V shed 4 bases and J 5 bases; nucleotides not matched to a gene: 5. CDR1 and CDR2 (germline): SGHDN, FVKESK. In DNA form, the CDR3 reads TGTGCCAGCAGCCCCTTAGCGGGAGAGGAGACCCAGTACTTC. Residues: CASSPLAGEETQYF.

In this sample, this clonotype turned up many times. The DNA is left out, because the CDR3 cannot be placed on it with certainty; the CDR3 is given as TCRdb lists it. This chain's CDR3 is CASSKALSVAGGTSGTYEQYF. The rearrangement joins TRBV21-1 to TRBJ2-7; the table's TRBD2 call for D was not verified on the DNA. TRBV21-1 is a recognized pseudogene. The CDR3 has 21 amino acids, counting both end residues.

DNA for the CDR3: TGCAGTGTAATAGCGCTTTCTGGCACAGATACGCAGTATTTT. Protein product: CSVIALSGTDTQYF. This chain joins TRBV20-1 and TRBJ2-3; D may be TRBD2 (5 bases). Trimming pared 7 bases from V and 1 base from J, leaving 15 bases between. This CDR3 has 14 amino acids. Germline V CDR1 and CDR2: DFQATT, SNEGSKA (reference sequence).

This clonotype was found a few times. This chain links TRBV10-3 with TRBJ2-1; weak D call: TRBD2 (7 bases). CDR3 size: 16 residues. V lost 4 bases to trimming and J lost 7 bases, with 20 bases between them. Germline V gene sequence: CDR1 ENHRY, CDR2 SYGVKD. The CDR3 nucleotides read TGTGCCATCAGTGGAAGTGGGGGGGGGGCACTGAATGAGCAGTTCTTC. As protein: CAISGSGGGALNEQFF.

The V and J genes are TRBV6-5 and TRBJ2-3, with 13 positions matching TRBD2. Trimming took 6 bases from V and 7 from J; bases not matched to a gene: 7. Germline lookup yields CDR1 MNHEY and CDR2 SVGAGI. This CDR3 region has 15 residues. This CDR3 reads CASSRTSGGANTQYF. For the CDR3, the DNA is TGTGCCAGCAGCCGAACTAGCGGGGGGGCTAATACGCAGTATTTT.

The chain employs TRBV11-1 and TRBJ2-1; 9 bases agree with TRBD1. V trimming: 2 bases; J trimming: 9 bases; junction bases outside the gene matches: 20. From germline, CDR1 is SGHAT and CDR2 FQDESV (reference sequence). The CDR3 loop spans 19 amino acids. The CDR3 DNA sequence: TGTGCCAGCAGCTTATTCGGGGTGCTGGGACAGGGAACTTCCAGTGAGCAGTTCTTC. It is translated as CASSLFGVLGQGTSSEQFF.

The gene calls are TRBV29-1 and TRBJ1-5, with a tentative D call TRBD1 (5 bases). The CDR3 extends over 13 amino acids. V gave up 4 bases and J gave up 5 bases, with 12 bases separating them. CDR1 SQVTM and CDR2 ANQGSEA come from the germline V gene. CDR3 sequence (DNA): TGCAGCGTTGGAGCAGGGAGGGATCAGCCCCAGCATTTT. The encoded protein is CSVGAGRDQPQHF.

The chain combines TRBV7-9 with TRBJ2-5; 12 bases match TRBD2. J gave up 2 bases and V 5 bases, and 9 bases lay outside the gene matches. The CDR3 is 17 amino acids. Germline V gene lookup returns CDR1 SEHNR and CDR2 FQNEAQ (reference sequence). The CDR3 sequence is CASSLSRTSGIQETQYF. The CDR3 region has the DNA TGTGCCAGCAGCCTTAGCAGGACTAGCGGGATTCAAGAGACCCAGTACTTC.